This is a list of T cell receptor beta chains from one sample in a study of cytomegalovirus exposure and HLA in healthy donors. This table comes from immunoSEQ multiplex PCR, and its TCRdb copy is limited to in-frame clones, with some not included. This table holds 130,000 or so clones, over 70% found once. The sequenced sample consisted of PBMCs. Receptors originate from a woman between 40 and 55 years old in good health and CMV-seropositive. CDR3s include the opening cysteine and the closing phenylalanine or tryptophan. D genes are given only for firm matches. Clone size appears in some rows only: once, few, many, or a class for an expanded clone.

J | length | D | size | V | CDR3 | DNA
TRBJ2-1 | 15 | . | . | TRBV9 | CASSVVPSALPEQFF | TGTGCCAGCAGCGTAGTCCCTAGCGCTTTGCCTGAGCAGTTCTTC
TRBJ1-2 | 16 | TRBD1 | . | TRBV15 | CATSPRTGDQTRGYTF | TGTGCCACCAGCCCAAGGACAGGCGACCAAACTCGTGGCTACACCTTC
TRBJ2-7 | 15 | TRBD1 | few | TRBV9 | CASSVAGTDTYEQYF | TGTGCCAGCAGCGTTGCCGGGACAGACACCTACGAGCAGTACTTC
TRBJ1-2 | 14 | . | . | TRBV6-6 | CASSYIGSNYGYTF | TGTGCCAGCAGTTACATCGGGAGTAACTATGGCTACACCTTC
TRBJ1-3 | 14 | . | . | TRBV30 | CAWSADGILGTIYF | TGTGCCTGGAGTGCGGACGGGATACTGGGCACCATATATTTT
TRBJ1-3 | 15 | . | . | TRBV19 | CASSPGMGSGNTIYF | TGTGCCAGTAGTCCAGGGATGGGTTCTGGAAACACCATATATTTT
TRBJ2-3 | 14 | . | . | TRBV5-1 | CASNDGGSTDTQYF | TGCGCCAGCAATGATGGCGGGAGCACAGATACGCAGTATTTT
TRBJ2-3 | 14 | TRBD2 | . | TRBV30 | CACRLAGDTDTQYF | TGTGCCTGTCGACTAGCGGGGGACACAGATACGCAGTATTTT
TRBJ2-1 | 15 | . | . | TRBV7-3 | CASSQLPKGQPEQFF | TGTGCCAGCAGCCAATTACCGAAAGGACAGCCTGAGCAGTTCTTC
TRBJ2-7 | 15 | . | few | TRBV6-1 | CASSEGMGQAYEQYF | TGTGCCAGCAGTGAAGGCATGGGACAAGCCTACGAGCAGTACTTC
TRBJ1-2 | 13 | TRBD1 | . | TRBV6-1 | CASSVEGANGYTF | TGTGCCAGCAGTGTGGAGGGGGCGAATGGCTACACCTTC
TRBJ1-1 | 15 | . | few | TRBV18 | CASSPPRTTNTEAFF | TGTGCCAGCTCACCTCCCCGGACAACGAACACTGAAGCTTTCTTT
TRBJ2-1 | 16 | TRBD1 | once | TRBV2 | CASTKPSYSTGKEQFF | TGTGCCAGCACTAAACCATCGTACTCGACAGGGAAGGAGCAGTTCTTC
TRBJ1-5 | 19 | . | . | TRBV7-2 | CASSRKSNGQTVPLQPQHF | TGTGCCAGCAGCCGCAAATCGAATGGTCAGACAGTGCCTCTTCAGCCCCAGCATTTT
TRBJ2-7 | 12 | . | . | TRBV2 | CASSASVLEQYF | TGTGCCAGCAGTGCTTCTGTTCTGGAGCAGTACTTC
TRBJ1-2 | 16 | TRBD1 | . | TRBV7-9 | CASSWTGGGLDYGYTF | TGTGCCAGCAGCTGGACAGGGGGCGGTCTGGACTATGGCTACACCTTC
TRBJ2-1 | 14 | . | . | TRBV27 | CASKGGRAYNEQFF | TGTGCCAGCAAGGGGGGGAGGGCTTACAATGAGCAGTTCTTC
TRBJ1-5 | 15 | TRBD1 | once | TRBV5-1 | CASSLDGQGNQPQHF | TGCGCCAGCAGCTTGGATGGACAGGGCAATCAGCCCCAGCATTTT
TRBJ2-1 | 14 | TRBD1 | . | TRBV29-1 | CSPGRTGAYNEQFF | TGCAGCCCCGGAAGGACAGGAGCCTACAATGAGCAGTTCTTC
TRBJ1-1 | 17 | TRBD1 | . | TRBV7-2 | CASSSSRSRGRRVEAFF | TGTGCCAGCAGCTCTTCCCGAAGCAGGGGGCGTAGGGTTGAAGCTTTCTTT
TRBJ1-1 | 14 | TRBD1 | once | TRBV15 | CATSRAGTDKEAFF | TGTGCCACCAGCAGAGCCGGGACAGATAAAGAAGCTTTCTTT
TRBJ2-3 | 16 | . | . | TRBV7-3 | CASSSQATASTDTQYF | TGTGCCAGCAGCTCGCAAGCTACCGCTAGCACGGATACGCAGTATTTT
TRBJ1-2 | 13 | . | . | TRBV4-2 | CASSPLGQHGYTF | TGTGCCAGCAGCCCTTTAGGACAGCATGGCTACACCTTC
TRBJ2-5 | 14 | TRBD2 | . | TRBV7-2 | CASSFPSGQETQYF | TGTGCCAGCAGCTTTCCTAGCGGACAAGAGACCCAGTACTTC
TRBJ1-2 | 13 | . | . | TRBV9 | CASTPRRGDGYTF | TGTGCCAGCACGCCGAGGAGAGGCGATGGCTACACCTTC
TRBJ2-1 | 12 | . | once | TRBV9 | CASSVGQNEQFF | TGTGCCAGCAGCGTAGGGCAGAATGAGCAGTTCTTC
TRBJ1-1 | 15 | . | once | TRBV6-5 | CASSYSVGQGAEAFF | TGTGCCAGCAGTTACTCTGTAGGCCAAGGGGCTGAAGCTTTCTTT
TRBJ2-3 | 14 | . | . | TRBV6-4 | CASSRTGSTDTQYF | TGTGCCAGCAGTCGAACAGGGTCCACAGATACGCAGTATTTT
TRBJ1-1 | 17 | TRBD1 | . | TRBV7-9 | CASSSRVGGQGNTEAFF | TGTGCCAGCAGCTCCAGGGTTGGGGGACAGGGGAACACTGAAGCTTTCTTT
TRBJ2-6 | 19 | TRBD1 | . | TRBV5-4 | CASSLGSGQGPPGANVLTF | TGTGCCAGCAGCTTGGGGTCTGGACAGGGGCCCCCTGGGGCCAACGTCCTGACTTTC
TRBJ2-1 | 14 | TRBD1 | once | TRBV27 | CASSLGQNYNEQFF | TGTGCCAGCAGTTTGGGACAGAACTACAATGAGCAGTTCTTC
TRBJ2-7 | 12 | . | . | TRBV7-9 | CSSSLGTSEQYF | TGTTCCAGCAGCTTAGGGACAAGCGAGCAGTACTTC
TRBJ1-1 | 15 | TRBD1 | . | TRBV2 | CASSAQGARNTEAFF | TGTGCCAGCAGTGCACAGGGGGCGCGGAACACTGAAGCTTTCTTT
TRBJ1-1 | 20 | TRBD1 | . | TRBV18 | CASSPLEGGGLFHENTEAFF | TGTGCCAGCTCACCCCTCGAAGGAGGGGGCTTATTTCATGAAAACACTGAAGCTTTCTTT
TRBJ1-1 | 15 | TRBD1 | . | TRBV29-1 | CSVEALPGQGTEAFF | TGCAGCGTTGAAGCCCTACCGGGACAGGGGACTGAAGCTTTCTTT
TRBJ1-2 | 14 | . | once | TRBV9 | CASSALGTNYGYTF | TGTGCCAGCAGCGCCTTGGGGACAAACTATGGCTACACCTTC
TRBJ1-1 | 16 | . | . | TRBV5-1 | CASSLVVTGMNTEAFF | TGCGCCAGCAGCTTGGTGGTTACAGGGATGAACACTGAAGCTTTCTTT
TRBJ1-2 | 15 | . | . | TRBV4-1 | CASSQTDSLNYGYTF | TGCGCCAGCAGCCAGACGGACAGCCTTAACTATGGCTACACCTTC
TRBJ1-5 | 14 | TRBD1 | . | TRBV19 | CASSPDRAGQPQHF | TGTGCCAGTAGTCCTGACAGGGCGGGTCAGCCCCAGCATTTT
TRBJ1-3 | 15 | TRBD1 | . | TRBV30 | CAWSVGQVAGNTIYF | TGTGCCTGGAGTGTCGGACAGGTGGCTGGAAACACCATATATTTT
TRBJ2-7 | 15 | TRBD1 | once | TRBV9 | CASSVDGTGGYEQYF | TGTGCCAGCAGCGTAGACGGGACAGGGGGCTACGAGCAGTACTTC
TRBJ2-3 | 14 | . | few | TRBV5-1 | CASSPTAGTDTQYF | TGCGCCAGCAGCCCGACAGCAGGCACAGATACGCAGTATTTT
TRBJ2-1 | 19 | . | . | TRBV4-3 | CASSQEELGGAGPGNEQFF | TGCGCCAGCAGCCAAGAGGAGCTAGGGGGGGCGGGCCCCGGCAATGAGCAGTTCTTC